This T cell receptor beta chain was captured by sequencing in a study of beta chain features in type 1 diabetes. V gave up 0 bases and J gave up 6 bases, with 14 bases separating them. Germline assignment: CDR1 SGDLS and CDR2 YYNGEE. CDR3 length: 15 amino acids. cDNA synthesis used the whole RNA isolate, giving expressed TCRB sequences. Here immunoSEQ multiplex PCR was the method, and the copy in TCRdb shows in-frame clones only, minus some. Counted here are about 900,000 clones, roughly 15% occurring once; the ten biggest clones make up around 0.02%. The V and J genes are TRBV9 and TRBJ2-3; tentative D call: TRBD2 (6 bases). Sequencing was done on a sample of naive CD4+ T cells from blood. The TCR sequence derives from a woman in her late teens or twenties in good health. This CDR3 reads CASSVGLVISDTQYF. CDR3 DNA sequence: TGTGCCAGCAGCGTAGGACTAGTAATCTCGGATACGCAGTATTTT.